The TCR beta chain described here comes from a study of chemoradiotherapy in HPV16-positive cancers. Study-level background: Candidate HPV-specific T-cell clones and common TCR motifs came from functional assays in two HPV16-positive patients.

Regarding the study as a whole: Candidate HPV-specific clones and E7-related TCR motifs grew in tumor during treatment. HPV-responsive T-cell expansion during chemoradiotherapy was linked to improved recurrence-free survival in HPV16-positive patients.

A word on this clone: Its antigen is not identified.

Only in-frame clones appear in the TCRdb table, and some are missing; sequencing was by immunoSEQ multiplex PCR. This sample yields some 8,600 clones, of which roughly 76% are seen a single time; 6.5% to 9.5% belongs to the top ten. The CDR3 covers 15 residues. The V end was cut by 3 bases, the J end by 6 bases, with 17 bases between. Germline V CDR1 and CDR2: SGHAT, FQNNGV. The J gene is TRBJ1-1, the V gene TRBV11-2, with a tentative D call TRBD1 (5 bases). The TCR was taken from a human donor with HPV-associated anogenital cancer. The sample here was taken from a patient who underwent chemoradiotherapy. CDR3 amino acids: CASSLQGTRGAEAFF. The DNA of the CDR3 is TGTGCCAGCAGCTTGCAGGGAACTCGGGGCGCTGAAGCTTTCTTT. The whole variable domain, filled in from reference TRBV11-2 and TRBJ1-1, reads EAGVAQSPRYKIIEKRQSVAFWCNPISGHATLYWYQQILGQGPKLLIQFQNNGVVDDSQLPKDRFSAERLKGVDSTLKIQPAKLEDSAVYLCASSLQGTRGAEAFFGQGTRLTVV.